One sample yielded the 6 T cell receptor beta chains listed below, sequenced in a study of blood T cell repertoires in COVID-19. Generated by immunoSEQ multiplex PCR, the TCRdb table keeps only in-frame clones and is missing some. Found here are 250,000 to 350,000 clones, about nine tenths of them singletons; the top ten hold about 11%. What was sequenced was peripheral blood. The source is a woman aged 25 to 39 with COVID-19, enrolled during active disease.

V gene TRBV5-8 combines with J gene TRBJ2-3; 7 bases line up with TRBD2. CDR1 is SGHTS, CDR2 YDEGEE, per germline. CDR3 length: 15 amino acids. V shed 4 bases, J shed 2 bases, and the junction held 7 bases outside the gene matches. The CDR3 DNA is TGTGCCAGCAGCCCAGGGAGGGGCGTCACAGATACGCAGTATTTT. Amino acids: CASSPGRGVTDTQYF.

V is TRBV29-1 and J is TRBJ2-7, with 7 positions matching TRBD2. CDR1 SQVTM and CDR2 ANQGSEA come from the germline V gene. Trimming cost V 4 bases and J 2 bases; bases outside gene matches: 11. The CDR3 consists of 15 residues. CDR3 amino acids: CSVVPPWTSAYEQYF. DNA of the CDR3: TGCAGCGTTGTGCCCCCCTGGACTAGTGCCTACGAGCAGTACTTC.

This clone was seen once. The V and J genes are TRBV6-5 and TRBJ1-2; TRBD1 matches at 7 bases. V was clipped by 6 bases and J by 3 bases; unmatched bases: 7. The germline CDR1 and CDR2 sequences are MNHEY and SVGAGI. The CDR3 has 14 residues. The CDR3 is CASSSGGSYYGYTF. The CDR3 DNA reads as TGTGCCAGCAGCTCAGGGGGGAGCTACTATGGCTACACCTTC.

The V and J genes are TRBV5-4 and TRBJ1-1, with 7 bases fitting TRBD1. V lost 0 bases, J lost 0 bases, and 5 bases stayed unmatched. The CDR3 totals 16 residues. The germline V gene has CDR1 SGHNT and CDR2 YYREEE (reference sequence). CDR3 loop: CASSLVGGGMNTEAFF. In nucleotides, the CDR3 is TGTGCCAGCAGCTTGGTAGGGGGCGGGATGAACACTGAAGCTTTCTTT.

In this sample, this clone turned up once. The chain joins TRBV7-2 to TRBJ1-3; possibly TRBD1 for D (6 bases). Germline V CDR1 and CDR2: SGHTA, FQGNSA. This CDR3 is 14 amino acids long. Between the trimmed V and J ends, which lost 1 base and 4 bases, there was a span of 8 bases. The CDR3 DNA reads as TGTGCCAGCAGCTTAGTGGGACAAGGAAACACCATATATTTT. It translates to CASSLVGQGNTIYF. The full variable domain, completed using reference TRBV7-2 and TRBJ1-3, is GAGVSQSPSNKVTEKGKDVELRCDPISGHTALYWYRQSLGQGLEFLIYFQGNSAPDKSGLPSDRFSAERTGGSVSTLTIQRTQQEDSAVYLCASSLVGQGNTIYFGEGSWLTVV.

The chain recombines TRBV4-1 with TRBJ1-6, with D unresolved. CDR3 size: 16 residues. V shed 4 bases and J shed 7 bases, with 17 bases lying between them. The germline V gene has CDR1 MGHRA and CDR2 YSYEKL. The chain's CDR3 is CASSPVASVRNSPLHF. CDR3 sequence (DNA): TGCGCCAGCAGCCCAGTCGCATCAGTGAGGAATTCACCCCTCCACTTT.